This entry features one T cell receptor (beta chain) sequence. The record originates from a study of cytomegalovirus exposure and HLA in healthy donors. Primers: 60 Vbeta forward and 13 Jbeta reverse. TCRdb's copy holds only in-frame clones and misses some; the assay was immunoSEQ multiplex PCR. The table lists about 82,000 clones, 80% to 90% of them singletons. The germline V gene has CDR1 LGHNA and CDR2 YNFKEQ. Trimming pared 4 bases from V and 3 bases from J, leaving 15 bases between. There are 15 residues in the CDR3. V usage is TRBV4-2 and J usage is TRBJ1-1, with D tentatively TRBD1 (6 bases). The sequenced material came from PBMCs. This receptor was taken from a man in his 70s in good health and CMV-seropositive. The CDR3 loop reads CASSRYQGRDTEAFF. Written as DNA, the CDR3 is TGTGCCAGCAGCCGGTACCAGGGGAGGGACACTGAAGCTTTCTTT.